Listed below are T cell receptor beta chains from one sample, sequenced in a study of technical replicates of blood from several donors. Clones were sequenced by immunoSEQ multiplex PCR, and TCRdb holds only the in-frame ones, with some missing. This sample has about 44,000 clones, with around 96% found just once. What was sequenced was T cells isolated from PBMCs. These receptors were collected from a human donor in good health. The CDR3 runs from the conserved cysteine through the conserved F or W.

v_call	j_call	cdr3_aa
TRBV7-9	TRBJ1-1	CASSTDRANTEAFF
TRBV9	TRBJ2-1	CASSEGSTGINEQFF
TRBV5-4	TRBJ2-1	CASSSSGSYNEQFF
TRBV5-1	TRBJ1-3	CASSLDAFSSGNTIYF
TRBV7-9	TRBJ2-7	CASSFSRDQTSYEQYF
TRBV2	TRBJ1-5	CASSAQGINSNQPQHF
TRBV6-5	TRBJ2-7	CASSYSEGQVELYF
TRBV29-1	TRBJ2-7	CSVEGGGEIGYEQYF
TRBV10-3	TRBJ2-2	CAISESPEFIGELFF
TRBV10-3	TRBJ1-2	CAISGGQGANYGYTF
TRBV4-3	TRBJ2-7	CASSQAPTSLYEQYF
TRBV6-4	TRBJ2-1	CASSSDRSSYNEQFF
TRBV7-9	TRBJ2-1	CASSLRLAGDEQFF
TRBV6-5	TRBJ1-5	CASRPGQGGNQPQHF
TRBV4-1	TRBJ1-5	CASSQWGGVERQPQHF
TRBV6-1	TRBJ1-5	CASSEGLQPQHF
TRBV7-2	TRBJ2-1	CASSPQFGQFF
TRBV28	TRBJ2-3	CASSWTSEDTQYF
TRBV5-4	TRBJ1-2	CASSFPSGGSYGYTF
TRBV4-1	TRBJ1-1	CASSQLSGEAFF
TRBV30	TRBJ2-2	CAWSVVEWTGDSGELFF
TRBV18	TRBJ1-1	CASSPTGNTEAFF
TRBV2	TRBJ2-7	CASQAGVGYEQYF
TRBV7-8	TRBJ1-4	CASSSSFRTTNEKLFF
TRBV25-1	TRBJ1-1	CASSESREINTEAFF
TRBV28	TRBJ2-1	CASSLLAGYNEQFF
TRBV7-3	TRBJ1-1	CASSLDRATEAFF
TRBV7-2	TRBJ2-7	CASSPAYEQYF
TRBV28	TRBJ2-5	CASSWGHQRRETQYF
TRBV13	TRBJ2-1	CASSLFPNNEQFF
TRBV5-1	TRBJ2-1	CASGSGPSYNEQFF
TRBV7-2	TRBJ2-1	CASSLGLAGGLGEQFF
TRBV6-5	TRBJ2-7	CASTREQGIYEQYF
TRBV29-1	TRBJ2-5	CSVVSSGKETQYF
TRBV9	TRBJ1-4	CASSDNGGAGEKLFF
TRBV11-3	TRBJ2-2	CASSLDRTGELFF
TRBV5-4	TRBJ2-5	CASSSTGEVETQYF
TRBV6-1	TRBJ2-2	CASIPRGYGSGELFF
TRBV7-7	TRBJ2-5	CASSRDRVYDNGTQYF
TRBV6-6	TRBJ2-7	CASRLGTSGSYEQYF
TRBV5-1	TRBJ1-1	CASSFVTQGGVTEAFF
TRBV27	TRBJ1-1	CASSSREAEAFF